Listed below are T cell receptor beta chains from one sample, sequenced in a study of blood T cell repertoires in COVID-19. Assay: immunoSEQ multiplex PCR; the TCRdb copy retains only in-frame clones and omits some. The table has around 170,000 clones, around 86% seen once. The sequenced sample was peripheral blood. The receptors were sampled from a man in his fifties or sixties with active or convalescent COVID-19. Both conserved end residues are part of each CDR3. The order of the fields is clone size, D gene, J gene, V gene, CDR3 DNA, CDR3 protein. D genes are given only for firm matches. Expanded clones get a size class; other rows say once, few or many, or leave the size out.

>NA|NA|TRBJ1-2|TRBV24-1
TGTGCCACTAAGGACTCATTCTATGGCTACACCTTC
CATKDSFYGYTF
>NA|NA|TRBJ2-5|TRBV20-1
TGCAGTGCTAGCTCCTCGAGGACCCAGTACTTC
CSASSSRTQYF
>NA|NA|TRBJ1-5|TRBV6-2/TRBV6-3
TGTGCCAGCAGTTACTCAGAGAATCAGCCCCAGCATTTT
CASSYSENQPQHF
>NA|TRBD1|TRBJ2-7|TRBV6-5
TGTGCCAGCAGCTCCGGGACAGGGGGCGTAGAGCAGTACTTC
CASSSGTGGVEQYF
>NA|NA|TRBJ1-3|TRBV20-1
TGCAGTGCTAGTGGGGAGGCAGAAGGAAACACCATATATTTT
CSASGEAEGNTIYF
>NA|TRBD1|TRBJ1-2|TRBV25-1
TGTGCCAGCAGTGGTTGGGACAGGGGATGGCCTAACTATGGCTACACCTTC
CASSGWDRGWPNYGYTF
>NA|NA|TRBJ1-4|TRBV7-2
TGTGCCAGCACGCCACGGGGGACTAATGAAAAACTGTTTTTT
CASTPRGTNEKLFF
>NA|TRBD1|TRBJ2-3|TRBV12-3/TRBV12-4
TGTGCCAGCAGTTTACAGGGGGAAGATACGCAGTATTTT
CASSLQGEDTQYF
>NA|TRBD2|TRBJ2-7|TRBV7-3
TGTGCCAGCAGCTTAACCGCTAGCGGGAGGGAGGAGGCTTACGAGCAGTACTTC
CASSLTASGREEAYEQYF
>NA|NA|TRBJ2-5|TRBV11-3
TGTGCCAGCAGCATTGCCCCTCCTTATAGGTCCAAGGGGAAAGAGACCCAGTACTTC
CASSIAPPYRSKGKETQYF
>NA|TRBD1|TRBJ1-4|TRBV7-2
TGTGCCAGCAGCTTAAGGGACAGGGGGAAAAAACTGTTTTTT
CASSLRDRGKKLFF
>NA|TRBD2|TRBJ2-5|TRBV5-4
TGTGCCAGCAGGTTAGCGGGACGAAGAGAAGAGACCCAGTACTTC
CASRLAGRREETQYF
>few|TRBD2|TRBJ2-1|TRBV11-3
TGTGCCAGCAGCTTGAATTTTGCGGGAGACAATGAGCAGTTCTTC
CASSLNFAGDNEQFF
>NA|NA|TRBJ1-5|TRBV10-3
TGTGCCACCGCTCCAATCGGGGGGAATAGCAATCAGCCCCAGCATTTT
CATAPIGGNSNQPQHF
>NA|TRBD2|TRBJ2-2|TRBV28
TGTGCCAGCAGTTTCAGCGGGAGTACCGGGGAGCTGTTTTTT
CASSFSGSTGELFF
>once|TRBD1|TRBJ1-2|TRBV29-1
TGCAGCGTTAGACAGGGGGCTGGCTATGGCTACACCTTC
CSVRQGAGYGYTF
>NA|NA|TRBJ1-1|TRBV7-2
TGTGCCAGCAGCTTAGCGCTCCACAGGGCCAACACTGAAGCTTTCTTT
CASSLALHRANTEAFF
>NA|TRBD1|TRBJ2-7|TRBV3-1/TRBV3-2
TGTGCCAGCAGCCGCCCGGGACAGGGTACCTACGAGCAGTACTTC
CASSRPGQGTYEQYF
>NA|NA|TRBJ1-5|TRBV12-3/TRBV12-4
TGTGCCAGCAGCCCAGGGTTGCAGCCCCAGCATTTT
CASSPGLQPQHF
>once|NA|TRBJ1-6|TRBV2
TGTGCCAGCAGACCAAACGCAGGGACATATTATAATTCACCCCTCCACTTT
CASRPNAGTYYNSPLHF
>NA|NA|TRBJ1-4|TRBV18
TGTGCCAGCTCCCCAGGAGCGACTCTGTTTTTT
CASSPGATLFF
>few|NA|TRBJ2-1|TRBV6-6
TGTGCCAGCAGAACGGGGGTGGACCATGAGCAGTTCTTC
CASRTGVDHEQFF
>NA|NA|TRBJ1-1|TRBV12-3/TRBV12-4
TGTGCCAGCAGCCGGACAGCGAACACTGAAGCTTTCTTT
CASSRTANTEAFF
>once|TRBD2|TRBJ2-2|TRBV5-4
TGTGCCAGCAGCCCGGCTAGCGGGAGGTTTACCGGGGAGCTGTTTTTT
CASSPASGRFTGELFF
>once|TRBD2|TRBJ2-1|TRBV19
TGTGCCAGTAGTACCGGGACTAGCGGGAACTCCTACAATGAGCAGTTCTTC
CASSTGTSGNSYNEQFF
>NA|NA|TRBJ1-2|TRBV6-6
TGTGCCAGCAGTCGCGACAGGAACTATGGCTACACCTTC
CASSRDRNYGYTF
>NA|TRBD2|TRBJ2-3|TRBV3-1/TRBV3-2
TGTGCCAGCAGCCGGGGACTAGCGGGAGGGCAGGGGGATACGCAGTATTTT
CASSRGLAGGQGDTQYF
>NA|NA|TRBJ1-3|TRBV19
TGTGCCAGTATCCTTGGGCAGAATTCATACTCTGGAAACACCATATATTTT
CASILGQNSYSGNTIYF
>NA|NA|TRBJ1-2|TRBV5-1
TGCGCCAGCAGCTTGGATAGTGGCTACACCTTC
CASSLDSGYTF
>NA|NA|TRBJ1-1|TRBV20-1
TGCAGTGCCCTGGGGGGGGTTGAAGCTTTCTTT
CSALGGVEAFF
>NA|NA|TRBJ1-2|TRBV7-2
TGTGCCAGCAGCTTAGCAGCCGGGGGGCAGGGCTATGGCTACACCTTC
CASSLAAGGQGYGYTF
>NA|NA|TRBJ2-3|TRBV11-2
TGTGCCAGCAGCCGTATGTCGGGGAAAGGGGATACGCAGTATTTT
CASSRMSGKGDTQYF
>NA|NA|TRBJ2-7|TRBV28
TGTGCCAGCAGAGATACAGGGCTGACCTACGAGCAGTACTTC
CASRDTGLTYEQYF
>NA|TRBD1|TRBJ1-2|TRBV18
TGTGCCAGCTCACCGGGACAGGGGGCTGGGGATGGCTACACCTTC
CASSPGQGAGDGYTF
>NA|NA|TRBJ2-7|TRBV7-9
TGTGCCGTGGGAGGCTTAGGGGACGACGAGCAGTACTTC
CAVGGLGDDEQYF
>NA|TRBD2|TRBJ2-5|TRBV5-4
TGTGCCAGCAGCTTCCCGGGGGGGAAGGAGACCCAGTACTTC
CASSFPGGKETQYF
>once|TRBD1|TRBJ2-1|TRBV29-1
TGCAGCGTTGTGGGGGACAGGGAGAGGGGCAATGAGCAGTTCTTC
CSVVGDRERGNEQFF
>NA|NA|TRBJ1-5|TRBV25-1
TGTGCCAGCAGCAGGGAAGGAGATCAGCCCCAGCATTTT
CASSREGDQPQHF
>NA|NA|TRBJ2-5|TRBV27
TGTGCCAGCAGCCCCCACAGGGAGACCCAGTACTTC
CASSPHRETQYF
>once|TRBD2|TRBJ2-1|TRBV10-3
TGTGCCATCACCGGACTAGCGGGGGGGCATGAGCAGTTCTTC
CAITGLAGGHEQFF
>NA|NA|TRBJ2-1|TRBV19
TGTGCCAGTAGTGCAGGGTTACCCTACAATGAGCAGTTCTTC
CASSAGLPYNEQFF
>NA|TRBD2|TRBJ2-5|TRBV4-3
TGCGCCAGCAGCCAAGAGCGGGGGGGCCAAGAGACCCAGTACTTC
CASSQERGGQETQYF
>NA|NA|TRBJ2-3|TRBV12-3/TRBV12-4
TGTGCCAGCAGTGCCAGGAGGGGAGATACGCAGTATTTT
CASSARRGDTQYF
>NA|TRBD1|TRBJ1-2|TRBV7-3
TGTGCCAGCAGCCCCAGTTCGGACAGGGGGTTCTATGGCTACACCTTC
CASSPSSDRGFYGYTF
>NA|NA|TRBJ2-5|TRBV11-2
TGTGCCAGCAGCTTAGTTATGGAGACCCAGTACTTC
CASSLVMETQYF
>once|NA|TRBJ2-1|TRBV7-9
TGTGCCATTACGACTGTTTACAATGAGCAGTTCTTC
CAITTVYNEQFF
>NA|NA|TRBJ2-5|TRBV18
TGTGCCAGCTCGCCCCCCGCGGAAGAGACCCAGTACTTC
CASSPPAEETQYF
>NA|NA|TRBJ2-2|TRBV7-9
TGTGCCAGCAGCCCTTGGGGACATACGGGCACCGGGGAGCTGTTTTTT
CASSPWGHTGTGELFF
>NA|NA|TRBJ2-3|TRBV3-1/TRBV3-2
TGTGCCAGCAGCCAAGTCACTAGTGCAGATACGCAGTATTTT
CASSQVTSADTQYF
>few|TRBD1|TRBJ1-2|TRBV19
TGTGCCAGTAGTATAGGACAGGGGCTTGGCTACACCTTC
CASSIGQGLGYTF
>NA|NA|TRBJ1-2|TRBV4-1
TGCGCCAGCAGCCAAGCTGGAGACTATGGCTACACCTTC
CASSQAGDYGYTF